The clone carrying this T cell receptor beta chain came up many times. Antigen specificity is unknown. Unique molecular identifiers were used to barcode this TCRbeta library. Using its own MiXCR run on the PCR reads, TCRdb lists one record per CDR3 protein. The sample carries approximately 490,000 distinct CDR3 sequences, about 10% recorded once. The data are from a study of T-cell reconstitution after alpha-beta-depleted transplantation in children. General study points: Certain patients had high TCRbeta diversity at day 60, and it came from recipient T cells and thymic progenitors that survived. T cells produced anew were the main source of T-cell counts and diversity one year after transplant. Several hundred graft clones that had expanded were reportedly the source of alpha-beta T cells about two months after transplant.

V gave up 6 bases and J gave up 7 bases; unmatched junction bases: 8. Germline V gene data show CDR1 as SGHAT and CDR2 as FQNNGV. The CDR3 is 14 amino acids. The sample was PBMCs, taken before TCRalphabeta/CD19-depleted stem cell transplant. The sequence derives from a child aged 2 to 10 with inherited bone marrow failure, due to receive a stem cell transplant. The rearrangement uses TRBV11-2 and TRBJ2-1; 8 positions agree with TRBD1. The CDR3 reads CASSYRGLWNEQFF. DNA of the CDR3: TGTGCCAGCAGTTACAGGGGGTTATGGAATGAGCAGTTCTTC. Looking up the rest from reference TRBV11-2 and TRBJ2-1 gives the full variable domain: EAGVAQSPRYKIIEKRQSVAFWCNPISGHATLYWYQQILGQGPKLLIQFQNNGVVDDSQLPKDRFSAERLKGVDSTLKIQPAKLEDSAVYLCASSYRGLWNEQFFGPGTRLTVL.